The entry below gives a single T cell receptor beta chain sequence along with its context. This clonotype was observed a handful of times. The antigen it binds to is not known. No base quality values were provided; no much bigger clone lies one nucleotide off. The data belong to a study of response to subunit inactivated influenza vaccine (dated 2018 in TCRdb). For the study in its entirety: To follow how T cells responded to a trivalent subunit inactivated influenza vaccine, the researchers relied on deep quantitative profiling of the T cell receptor repertoire.

Library creation used RT-PCR. Reads for this sample came from an Illumina HiSeq 2500. TCRdb itself trimmed the public reads at Q25 with fastp, ran MiXCR and retained productive beta chains. One record per CDR3 amino acid sequence lists the most common genes and DNA. Within this sample are about 500,000 distinct CDR3 sequences, with approximately 17% of them counted one time only. Clones ranked in the top ten supply less than 4% of the sample. Cut back by 1 base and 0 bases, the V and J ends lie 10 bases apart. The germline V gene gives CDR1 as MNHNS and CDR2 as SASEGT. The CDR3 starts with the cysteine, ends with the phenylalanine, and has 15 residues. Here the CDR3 DNA is all that survives: 45 bases in frame from base 1. Study-level results and caveats: According to the authors, only a limited number of new T cells may be recruited by each seasonal influenza vaccination.

This clonotype originated in a man aged 45 to 75 who received an inactivated influenza vaccine. Donor details come from another sample of the same person, matched by shared clones. The chain joins TRBV6-1 to TRBJ2-7; a confident D gene designation cannot be given. Sample: CD4+ T cells sorted from PBMCs, taken less than 30 months after vaccination. The CDR3 reads as follows: CASSEVNSFSYEQYF. The DNA sequence is given as TGTGCCAGCAGTGAAGTGAATTCCTTCTCCTACGAGCAGTACTTC.